The rows below give T cell receptor beta chains drawn from one sample of a study of Graves' ophthalmopathy and Graves' hyperthyroidism. TCRdb fed the multiplex PCR reads into MiXCR, producing one record per CDR3 protein. The table lists a few hundred thousand distinct CDR3 sequences, under 25% of them singletons, with about 46% in the top ten. The sequenced material came from peripheral blood. All receptors come from a woman in her forties or fifties with Graves' ophthalmopathy. Both conserved end residues are part of each CDR3. A D gene is named only where the DNA matches it firmly. Expanded clones get a size class; other rows say once, few or many, or leave the size out.

clone_size | j_call | v_call | d_call | cdr3_aa | cdr3_nt
many | TRBJ2-7 | TRBV5-1 | TRBD1 | CASSLNSGGPYEQYF | TGCGCCAGCAGCTTAAATTCAGGGGGTCCCTACGAGCAGTACTTC
many | TRBJ1-5 | TRBV19 | NA | CASSSGTRGQPQHF | TGTGCCAGTAGTAGCGGGACACGGGGTCAGCCCCAGCATTTT
many | TRBJ1-6 | TRBV25-1 | NA | CASSEGPRNSPLHF | TGTGCCAGCAGTGAAGGACCGAGAAATTCACCCCTCCACTTT
many | TRBJ2-2 | TRBV12-3/TRBV12-4 | NA | CASSLARGQTNTGELFF | TGTGCCAGCAGTTTAGCGCGAGGACAGACGAACACCGGGGAGCTGTTTTTT
few | TRBJ2-6 | TRBV27 | TRBD1 | CASSLSGTGGFGANVLTF | TGTGCCAGCAGTTTATCGGGGACAGGGGGCTTCGGGGCCAACGTCCTGACTTTC
many | TRBJ1-1 | TRBV27 | TRBD1 | CASSSPGQGYTEAFF | TGTGCCAGCAGTTCGCCGGGACAGGGATACACTGAAGCTTTCTTT
NA | TRBJ2-7 | TRBV12-3/TRBV12-4 | TRBD2 | CASTSSGTYEQYF | TGTGCCAGCACTTCTAGCGGAACCTACGAGCAGTACTTC
many | TRBJ1-1 | TRBV28 | NA | CASSSGTAQAFF | TGTGCCAGCAGCTCTGGGACTGCCCAAGCTTTCTTT
many | TRBJ1-1 | TRBV28 | NA | CASSYWGQAFF | TGTGCCAGCAGTTATTGGGGGCAAGCTTTCTTT
NA | TRBJ1-2 | TRBV2 | TRBD1 | CASRLAIGTGGFGYTF | TGTGCCAGCAGGTTGGCCATTGGGACAGGGGGATTTGGCTACACCTTC
many | TRBJ1-1 | TRBV5-1 | TRBD1 | CASSFQPGGPNTEAFF | TGCGCCAGCAGCTTTCAGCCAGGGGGGCCGAACACTGAAGCTTTCTTT
many | TRBJ2-2 | TRBV12-3/TRBV12-4 | TRBD1 | CASNPTGYTGELFF | TGTGCCAGCAACCCGACAGGGTACACCGGGGAGCTGTTTTTT
many | TRBJ1-1 | TRBV10-3 | NA | CATTVGERTEAFF | TGTGCCACCACAGTTGGGGAACGGACTGAAGCTTTCTTT
once | TRBJ1-2 | TRBV3-1 | TRBD1 | CASSRSGQGDYGYTF | TGTGCCAGCAGCCGATCAGGCCAGGGGGACTATGGCTACACCTTC
many | TRBJ2-7 | TRBV6-1 | NA | CASIPLGTISYEQYF | TGTGCCAGCATCCCGTTAGGTACCATCTCCTACGAGCAGTACTTC
few | TRBJ1-1 | TRBV3-1 | NA | CASSAGTNRRNTEAFF | TGTGCCAGCAGCGCCGGGACAAATCGTAGGAACACTGAAGCTTTCTTT